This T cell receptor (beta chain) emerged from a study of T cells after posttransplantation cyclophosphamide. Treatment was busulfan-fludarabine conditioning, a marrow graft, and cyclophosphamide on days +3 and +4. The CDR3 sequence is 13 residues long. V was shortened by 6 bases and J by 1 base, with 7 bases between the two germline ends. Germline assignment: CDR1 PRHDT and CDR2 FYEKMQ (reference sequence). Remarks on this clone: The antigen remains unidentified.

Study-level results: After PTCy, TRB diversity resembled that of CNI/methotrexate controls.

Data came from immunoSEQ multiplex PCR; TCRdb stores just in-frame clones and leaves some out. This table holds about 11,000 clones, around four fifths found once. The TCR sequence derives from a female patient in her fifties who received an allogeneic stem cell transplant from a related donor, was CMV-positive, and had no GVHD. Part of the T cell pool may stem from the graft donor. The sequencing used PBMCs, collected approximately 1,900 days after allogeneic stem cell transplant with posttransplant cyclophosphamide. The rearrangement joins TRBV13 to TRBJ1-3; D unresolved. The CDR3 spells CASSLLSGNTIYF. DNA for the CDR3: TGTGCCAGCAGTCTCCTTTCTGGAAACACCATATATTTT.